Shown below are 14 T cell receptor beta chains from a single sample sequenced in a study of cytomegalovirus exposure and HLA in healthy donors. Primers for the PCR totalled 60 Vbeta and 13 Jbeta. Assay: immunoSEQ multiplex PCR; the TCRdb copy retains only in-frame clones and omits some. The table has about 140,000 clones, about 80% seen once. Sequencing was carried out using PBMCs. The receptors originated from a woman between 40 and 50 years old in good health and CMV-seronegative.

The J gene is TRBJ1-6, the V gene TRBV25-1; D is undetermined. The CDR3 runs 14 residues. The V gene's germline CDR1 is MGHDK and CDR2 SYGVNS. V gave up 4 bases and J gave up 9 bases, with 13 bases separating them. The CDR3 DNA reads as TGTGCCAGCAGTGCCCAGACGGAGGGTTCACCCCTCCACTTT. Translated, it gives CASSAQTEGSPLHF. The whole variable domain, remainder taken from reference TRBV25-1 and TRBJ1-6, is EADIYQTPRYLVIGTGKKITLECSQTMGHDKMYWYQQDPGMELHLIHYSYGVNSTEKGDLSSESTVSRIRTEHFPLTLESARPSHTSQYLCASSAQTEGSPLHFGNGTRLTVT.

The rearrangement joins TRBV7-2 to TRBJ1-3; 8 positions agree with TRBD1. Germline CDR1 is SGHTA and CDR2 is FQGNSA. The CDR3 extends over 17 amino acids. Unmatched junction bases numbered 8, after V lost 4 bases and J lost 0 bases. CDR3: CASSSGQGVSSGNTIYF. The DNA for the CDR3 is TGTGCCAGCAGCTCCGGACAGGGAGTATCCTCTGGAAACACCATATATTTT.

The chain joins TRBV18 to TRBJ1-2, with D possibly being TRBD1 (5 bases). This CDR3 contains 16 residues. The V and J ends lost 2 bases and 6 bases respectively, with 19 bases between them. From germline, CDR1 is KGHSH and CDR2 LQKENI. CDR3 protein: CASSPINRSVRDGYTF. Here the CDR3 DNA reads TGTGCCAGCTCACCAATCAACAGGTCGGTTCGGGATGGCTACACCTTC.

In its sample, this clone was seen a few times. The rearrangement joins TRBV28 to TRBJ1-2; D unresolved. This CDR3 contains 14 residues. Germline lookup yields CDR1 MDHEN and CDR2 SYDVKM. V shed 6 bases and J shed 0 bases, with 11 bases lying between them. The CDR3 sequence is CASRKLEPNYGYTF. The CDR3 DNA follows: TGTGCCAGCAGAAAACTTGAACCTAACTATGGCTACACCTTC.

This sequence joins TRBV9 and TRBJ1-4, with D hard to call. The germline V gene has CDR1 SGDLS and CDR2 YYNGEE. The ends were cut back, 3 bases at V and 7 bases at J, with 7 bases in the middle. The CDR3 length is 12 residues. CDR3 region: CASSASGEKLFF. CDR3 bases: TGTGCCAGCAGCGCGTCGGGTGAAAAACTGTTTTTT.

This clone was counted a few times. V and J are TRBV19 and TRBJ1-5; 10 bases align to TRBD1. The CDR3 totals 15 residues. Germline V gives CDR1 LNHDA, CDR2 SQIVND (reference sequence). Trimming took 4 bases from V and 6 from J; bases not matched to a gene: 6. The CDR3 DNA sequence: TGTGCCAGTAGTACCGACAGGGGGCGAAGTCAGCCCCAGCATTTT. As protein: CASSTDRGRSQPQHF.

The chain employs TRBV27 and TRBJ1-2, with 11 positions matching TRBD1. Germline CDR1 MNHEY, CDR2 SMNVEV (reference sequence). J gave up 3 bases and V 5 bases, and 5 bases lay outside the gene matches. The CDR3 totals 15 residues. Here the CDR3 reads CASSPWDRGYYGYTF. The CDR3 coding sequence is TGTGCCAGCAGTCCGTGGGACAGGGGGTACTATGGCTACACCTTC.

The V call is TRBV28, the J call TRBJ1-4, with 7 bases identical to TRBD1. The CDR3 extends over 16 amino acids. Germline CDR1 is MDHEN and CDR2 is SYDVKM. Germline trimming cut 5 bases from V and 6 bases from J; bases unmatched to any gene: 12. This chain's CDR3 is CASSQLFDREDEKLFF. The DNA of the CDR3 is TGTGCCAGCAGTCAACTATTTGACAGGGAGGATGAAAAACTGTTTTTT.

The CDR3 coding sequence is TGTGCCAGCAGTTACTGGCAGGGGAGCGATGAGCAGTTCTTC. This encodes CASSYWQGSDEQFF. The V and J genes are TRBV6-6 and TRBJ2-1; D is possibly TRBD1 (6 bases). The germline V gene encodes CDR1 MNHNY and CDR2 SVGAGI (reference sequence). Between the trimmed V and J ends, which lost 1 base and 8 bases, there was a span of 12 bases. The length of the CDR3 is 14 residues.

This rearrangement joins TRBV11-2 to TRBJ2-5, with 10 bases identical to TRBD2. The end of the DNA fits TRBJ2-7 better, so the J call may be wrong. Germline values: CDR1 SGHAT, CDR2 FQNNGV. The CDR3 is 16 residues long. CDR3 DNA: TGTGCCAGCAGCTTAGTGCCTAGCGGGAGTATTGTCGAGCAGTACTTC. Its protein is CASSLVPSGSIVEQYF.

The chain joins TRBV27 to TRBJ2-1, with 8 bases lining up with TRBD1. Germline CDR1 and CDR2: MNHEY and SMNVEV (reference sequence). Trimming at V came to 4 bases and at J to 0 bases, leaving 5 bases not matched to a gene. The CDR3 length is 16 residues. The CDR3 sequence is CASSSGQGYSYNEQFF. CDR3 coding DNA: TGTGCCAGCAGTTCAGGACAGGGATACTCCTACAATGAGCAGTTCTTC.

This clone was seen only a few times. V is TRBV28 and J is TRBJ1-2, with a weak D call TRBD1 (6 bases). The CDR3 extends over 14 amino acids. The V end lost 6 bases, the J end lost 4 bases, and 15 bases lay between the germline ends. Germline V gene sequence: CDR1 MDHEN, CDR2 SYDVKM. The CDR3 spells CASRDLQGSYGYTF. The CDR3 coding sequence is TGTGCCAGCAGGGACCTCCAGGGGAGCTATGGCTACACCTTC.

The rearrangement uses TRBV5-1 and TRBJ2-2, with TRBD2 as a possible D gene (5 bases). The ends were cut back, 5 bases at V and 3 bases at J, with 8 bases in the middle. The CDR3 is 13 residues long. In germline, CDR1 is SGHRS, CDR2 YFSETQ. The CDR3 spells CASRPRDTGELFF. CDR3 nucleotides: TGCGCCAGCAGGCCGAGGGACACCGGGGAGCTGTTTTTT.

V usage is TRBV18 and J usage is TRBJ2-3; 7 positions match TRBD1. V trimming: 5 bases; J trimming: 2 bases; junction bases outside the gene matches: 7. CDR1 and CDR2 from the germline V gene are KGHSH and LQKENI. The CDR3 totals 15 residues. CDR3 nucleotides: TGTGCCAGCTCAACGACAGGGCTAGACACAGATACGCAGTATTTT. Its protein is CASSTTGLDTDTQYF.